This T cell receptor beta chain was recovered during a study of blood T cell repertoires in COVID-19. Study context: COVID-19 samples from acute and convalescent phases originated in the United States, Italy and Spain.

V trimming: 3 bases; J trimming: 5 bases; junction bases outside the gene matches: 15. This CDR3 comprises 17 residues. Germline V gene sequence: CDR1 SGHVS, CDR2 FQNEAQ. Cohort placement rested on clinical history that participants reported themselves. The repertoire was sequenced with immunoSEQ multiplex PCR; TCRdb's copy has only in-frame clones and lacks some. The sample contains some 140,000 clones, 84% of which appear only once. The rearrangement joins TRBV7-8 to TRBJ2-7; 8 bases align to TRBD2. The sample was PBMCs or T cells enriched from blood (not recorded which). This TCR derives from a man in his forties or fifties with acute COVID-19. CDR3 in amino acids: CASSLVNLAGGLNEQYF. CDR3 bases: TGTGCCAGCAGCTTGGTAAATTTGGCGGGAGGCCTCAACGAGCAGTACTTC.